Included here is one TCR beta chain sequence, with context. The target antigen is unknown. This entry belongs to a study of cytomegalovirus exposure and HLA in healthy donors. Overall study context: When 300 to 400 donors were genotyped, about 80% of them were found to fall in the Caucasian-associated ancestry cluster. Study-wide results and limits: Researchers catalogued 150 or so TCR beta chains as cytomegalovirus-associated. In a later analysis, most CMV-associated TCR beta chains appeared HLA-restricted. Researchers had no immune exposure information except CMV serostatus available.

The PCR contained 60 Vbeta and 13 Jbeta primers. Clones were read by immunoSEQ multiplex PCR, and TCRdb kept only the in-frame ones, dropping some. In the table there are 100,000 to 150,000 clones, 70% to 80% of which are singletons. The sample consisted of PBMCs. This clonotype originated in a man aged 35-49 years in good health and CMV-seronegative.

CDR3 coding DNA: TGTGCCAGCAGCTTAGAAAGGAGCTTAGGCTACACCTTC. Translated: CASSLERSLGYTF. J is TRBJ1-2 and V is TRBV5-6; D is undetermined. CDR3 length: 13 residues. Germline V CDR1 and CDR2: SGHDT, YYEEEE. Trimming cost V 2 bases and J 8 bases, with 13 bases left between them.